Detailed here is one T cell receptor beta chain. The antigen is undetermined. The sample is drawn from a study of blood T cells in healthy people across ages. No fewer than 5.5 micrograms of total RNA were isolated from every sample. Germline CDR1 is SGHDT and CDR2 is YYEEEE. This CDR3 comprises 16 residues. Study-wide findings and caveats: The long-lived group displayed more naive CD4+ cells, plus higher diversity, than the aged donors did. Per million T cells, TCR beta diversity dropped roughly linearly as age increased.

Sample-barcoded 5' priming and a J-beta primer mix drove a second PCR of about 6 to 12 cycles. TCRdb processed the 5' RACE reads anew with MiXCR; each CDR3 protein has one entry. Among roughly 2 million distinct CDR3 sequences listed, about 50% were seen once. This clonotype originated in a woman aged 40-49 years in good health. Sequenced: blood. V gene TRBV5-6 combines with J gene TRBJ2-4; TRBD1 matches at 8 bases. The last part of the DNA fits TRBJ2-5 better; the J call may be wrong. CDR3 DNA sequence: TGTGCCAGCAGCTTTCGGACAGGGACGGGCAAAGAGACCCAGTACTTC. It encodes CASSFRTGTGKETQYF.